This entry lists 19 T cell receptor beta chains sequenced from one sample in a study of shared clonotypes between healthy human individuals. Repertoires were generated with immunoSEQ multiplex PCR, while TCRdb's copy carries only in-frame clones and drops some. The sample lists 450,000 to 500,000 clones, 65% to 85% occurring once. Input material: PBMCs. The receptors originated from a woman in her forties in good health. Some clones in this sample may be carry-over from other donors' samples.

The chain employs TRBV7-9 and TRBJ2-7, with D hard to call. Germline CDR1 is SEHNR and CDR2 is FQNEAQ (reference sequence). Trimming removed 5 bases from V and 3 bases from J, with 20 bases in between. The CDR3 length is 16 residues. The CDR3 loop reads CASSPKGLGGNYEQYF. CDR3 coding DNA: TGTGCCAGCAGCCCTAAGGGCCTCGGCGGTAACTACGAGCAGTACTTC.

The chain couples TRBV11-2 to TRBJ2-7; TRBD2 matches 12 bases. Germline CDR1 is SGHAT and CDR2 is FQNNGV. The CDR3 consists of 17 residues. V was pared by 4 bases and J by 2 bases, with 9 bases of the junction left unmatched. CDR3 in DNA: TGTGCCAGCAGCTCAGACGGGACTAGCGGGCATCCCTACGAGCAGTACTTC. As protein: CASSSDGTSGHPYEQYF.

The rearrangement uses TRBV27 and TRBJ2-5, with D unresolved. The CDR3 has 14 amino acids. Looked up from germline, CDR1 is MNHEY and CDR2 is SMNVEV (reference sequence). Trimming shortened V by 5 bases and J by 2 bases, and 12 bases separated the two germline ends. CDR3 loop: CASSAKSTQETQYF. CDR3 DNA sequence: TGTGCCAGCAGTGCCAAATCTACACAAGAGACCCAGTACTTC.

The chain employs TRBV30 and TRBJ2-3; 10 positions agree with TRBD2. Germline CDR1 reads GTSNPN; CDR2 reads SVGIG (reference sequence). CDR3 size: 15 residues. V lost 2 bases and J lost 3; bases outside the gene matches: 5. In nucleotides, the CDR3 is TGTGCCTGGAGTAGAGGGACTAGCGAGACAGATACGCAGTATTTT. Its translation: CAWSRGTSETDTQYF.

A remark on this clone: A far larger clone is only one base removed, so a read error is likely. This sequence joins TRBV27 and TRBJ2-7; 10 positions agree with TRBD2. V gave up 6 bases and J gave up 4 bases; unmatched junction bases: 9. Germline-derived CDR1 and CDR2 are MNHEY and SMNVEV (reference sequence). The CDR3 has 15 residues. The CDR3 DNA sequence: TGTGCCAGCAGCCCCGGGACTAGCGTGAGTTACGAGCAGTACTTC. Its translation: CASSPGTSVSYEQYF.

Of note for this clone: The likely explanation is a read error, given a far larger clone one base away. CDR3 DNA sequence: TGTGTCAGCAGTTACTCATCAGGGGTACGTGGCTACACCTTC. Translated: CVSSYSSGVRGYTF. V and J are TRBV6-5 and TRBJ1-2; maybe TRBD1 (6 bases). CDR1 and CDR2 (germline): MNHEY, SVGAGI. The CDR3 has 14 residues.

Remarks on this clone: A far larger clone is off by one base, so a read error is likely. This chain links TRBV30 with TRBJ2-7; D is unresolved. CDR1 and CDR2 (germline): GTSNPN, SVGIG (reference sequence). This CDR3 spans 12 amino acids. The DNA of the CDR3 is TGTGCCTGGAGTGCTTCGGTAGGTGAGCAGCACTTC. Its protein product is CAWSASVGEQHF.

This clone occurred a few times. This sequence joins TRBV30 and TRBJ2-2; no firm D call. The CDR3 runs to 12 residues. V lost 3 bases, J lost 6 bases, and 8 bases lay in between. CDR1 is GTSNPN, CDR2 SVGIG, per germline (reference sequence). DNA for the CDR3: TGTGCCTGGAGCTACGGGTCCGGGGAGCTGTTTTTT. This gives the protein CAWSYGSGELFF. The whole variable domain, filled in from reference TRBV30 and TRBJ2-2, reads SQTIHQWPATLVQPVGSPLSLECTVEGTSNPNLYWYRQAAGRGLQLLFYSVGIGQISSEVPQNLSASRPQDRQFILSSKKLLLSDSGFYLCAWSYGSGELFFGEGSRLTVL.

CDR3 amino acids: CASSVSSGTTSYGYTF. CDR3 DNA: TGTGCCAGCAGTGTATCGTCCGGGACAACCTCTTATGGCTACACCTTC. The rearrangement links TRBV2 to TRBJ1-2; perhaps TRBD1 as D (6 bases). The length of the CDR3 is 16 residues. The V end was cut by 4 bases, the J end by 5 bases, with 20 bases between. Germline lookup yields CDR1 SNHLY and CDR2 FYNNEI. The full variable domain, rest sourced from reference TRBV2 and TRBJ1-2, is EPEVTQTPSHQVTQMGQEVILRCVPISNHLYFYWYRQILGQKVEFLVSFYNNEISEKSEIFDDQFSVERPDGSNFTLKIRSTKLEDSAMYFCASSVSSGTTSYGYTFGSGTRLTVV.

The chain has TRBV10-3 and TRBJ2-7; 13 nucleotides align to TRBD2. Germline values: CDR1 ENHRY, CDR2 SYGVKD. With V trimmed by 5 bases and J by 2 bases, 3 bases remained unmatched. The length of the CDR3 is 15 residues. The CDR3 nucleotides are TGTGCCATCAGTCGACTAGCGGGAGGTCCCTACGAGCAGTACTTC. This sequence encodes CAISRLAGGPYEQYF.

This chain connects TRBV9 to TRBJ2-2; 11 nucleotides match TRBD1. V gave up 2 bases and J gave up 7 bases; unmatched junction bases: 13. Per germline, CDR1 SGDLS and CDR2 YYNGEE. This CDR3 is built from 18 residues. The CDR3 bases are TGTGCCAGCAGCGTTACTCCCCCGGGACAGGGGGTCGGCGGGGAGCTGTTTTTT. It yields the protein CASSVTPPGQGVGGELFF.

The V call is TRBV9, the J call TRBJ2-3; D is unresolved. The CDR3 loop spans 15 amino acids. Germline V CDR1 and CDR2: SGDLS, YYNGEE. Trimming took off 4 bases at V and 5 bases at J, with 17 bases between the two ends. In nucleotides, the CDR3 is TGTGCCAGCAGCCGCAGCCCCCAAGACGTAGATACGCAGTATTTT. It translates to CASSRSPQDVDTQYF.

The rearrangement joins TRBV6-1 to TRBJ2-3; the match to TRBD2 covers 12 bases. This CDR3 spans 14 amino acids. Looked up from germline, CDR1 is MNHNS and CDR2 is SASEGT. The ends lost 6 bases at V and 4 bases at J; junction bases unmatched: 2. CDR3: CASRLAGGPDTQYF. The CDR3 DNA sequence: TGTGCCAGCAGACTAGCGGGAGGTCCAGATACGCAGTATTTT.

The chain has TRBV4-2 and TRBJ2-3; 7 bases agree with TRBD2. The V segment lost 4 bases and the J segment 6 bases; nucleotides outside the gene matches: 16. Per the germline V gene, CDR1 is LGHNA and CDR2 is YNFKEQ. This CDR3 comprises 17 residues. The CDR3 nucleotides are TGTGCCAGCAGCCTGGAGGCTAGCGGTGATGTACGGGATACGCAGTATTTT. Its protein is CASSLEASGDVRDTQYF.

This clone showed up just a few times. The V and J genes are TRBV28 and TRBJ2-3; D gene uncertain. This CDR3 has 16 amino acids. V shed 6 bases and J shed 4 bases, with 20 bases lying between them. Germline lookup yields CDR1 MDHEN and CDR2 SYDVKM. The CDR3 sequence: CASSRSIGLRADTQYF. The DNA of the CDR3 is TGTGCCAGCAGCCGCTCTATAGGGTTGCGCGCAGATACGCAGTATTTT.

The J gene is TRBJ1-4, the V gene TRBV27, with D unresolved. Trimming took 10 bases from V and 5 from J, leaving 14 bases between them. This CDR3 is 13 amino acids long. Per the germline V gene, CDR1 is MNHEY and CDR2 is SMNVEV (reference sequence). The CDR3 region is CATSDGINEKLFF. The DNA of the CDR3 is TGTGCCACCTCGGACGGAATAAATGAAAAACTGTTTTTT.

The chain uses TRBV5-1 and TRBJ2-1; D may match TRBD1 or TRBD2 (5 bases each). There are 16 residues in the CDR3. V was clipped by 2 bases and J by 7 bases, with 19 bases between them. Germline CDR1 is SGHRS and CDR2 is YFSETQ. The CDR3 here is CASSFITGPGGNEQFF. The CDR3 region has the DNA TGCGCCAGCAGCTTTATCACGGGACCCGGTGGGAATGAGCAGTTCTTC.

CDR3 in amino acids: CASSLSLDNTGELFF. CDR3 bases: TGTGCCAGCAGTTTAAGCCTCGACAACACCGGGGAGCTGTTTTTT. This chain uses TRBV28 with TRBJ2-2; no reliable D call. Trimming pared 2 bases from V and 2 bases from J, leaving 9 bases between. There are 15 residues in the CDR3. The V gene's germline CDR1 is MDHEN and CDR2 SYDVKM.

This clone was seen once. A much larger clonotype is one base distant, so this may be a read error. Here the CDR3 omits its conserved ending phenylalanine or tryptophan, so a read error is the likely source. The gene calls are TRBV19 and TRBJ2-7; D perhaps matches TRBD2 (5 bases). Trimming pared 5 bases from V and 1 base from J, leaving 15 bases between. The CDR3 runs 15 residues. CDR1 is LNHDA and CDR2 is SQIVND in the germline V gene (reference sequence). The CDR3 nucleotides read TGTGCCAGTAGTCCCGGTGGGAGCCAATCCTACGAGCAGTACCTC. Its translation is CASSPGGSQSYEQYL.